The TCR beta chain described here comes from a study of T cells in Graves' hyperthyroidism and ophthalmopathy (dated by TCRdb to 2018 to 2020). Context from the whole study: To identify TCR V-J signatures that set the groups apart, the researchers used a discovery cohort of about a hundred patients, made up of 40 to 45 with Graves' ophthalmopathy and some 60 with stable Graves' hyperthyroidism. TCR Vbeta CDR3 sequencing of 140 or so peripheral blood samples (roughly 41 ophthalmopathy, about 74 hyperthyroidism and roughly 17 progressor patients) is reported in the paper. For training and testing, the roughly 93 patients in the discovery cohort were randomly divided in a 7:3 ratio. An independent validation cohort of about 19 hyperthyroidism patients and about 16 patients who later progressed to ophthalmopathy tested prospective prediction of ophthalmopathy. After blood sampling, hyperthyroidism patients were treated with methimazole at a starting dose of 30 mg daily, and ophthalmopathy patients were treated with high-dose intravenous methylprednisolone. In several Graves' hyperthyroidism patients, the study also compared T-cell repertoires from thyroid tissue with T-cell repertoires from blood.

The full study reports these points: Most expanded thyroid clonotypes (frequency above 0.001) were also detected in blood, suggesting blood repertoires may reflect thyroid immune responses. In validation, the model predicted progression to ophthalmopathy with about 71% sensitivity and around 72% specificity, a median of around six months before onset. A model built on a 13 V-J signature distinguished ophthalmopathy from stable hyperthyroidism, reaching roughly 88% sensitivity and around 81% specificity in cross-validation and 80%/75% in testing. Sample size was not statistically predetermined, and blinding of investigators to group allocation was not performed.

This clonotype was seen just once. Its cognate antigen has yet to be identified. The record has no base qualities; no much larger clone is one base away. A single read offers scant evidence. The CDR1 and CDR2 encoded by the germline V gene (reference sequence) are PRHDT and FYEKMQ. Trimming removed 5 bases from V and 8 bases from J, leaving 15 bases between the germline ends. The CDR3 covers 14 residues, taking in both the cysteine and the phenylalanine. The CDR3 DNA has 42 bases and is translated from base 1. Stable Graves' hyperthyroidism was defined as no progression to ophthalmopathy during 18 months of follow-up. The hyperthyroidism patients were between 18 and 65 years old and newly diagnosed, with a disease duration of less than 2 months. Exclusion was applied to patients with uncontrolled infections, other autoimmune diseases, pregnancy or lactation. Diagnoses were established on the basis of clinical symptoms, serum thyroxine and TRAb, thyroid ultrasound, and orbital computed tomography. Total RNA was extracted using Trizol reagent, and RNA quality was assessed on an Agilent 2100 Bioanalyzer.

Amplification of TCR beta CDR3 regions was carried out from RNA transcripts. A first-round RT-PCR of the TCR CDR3 used the HTBI primer set with the Qiagen OneStep RT-PCR kit. A second multiplex PCR round built the libraries, followed by size selection and purification. The libraries were sequenced on an Illumina HiSeq2000 using paired-end 100 bp reads. The paper's processing steps were these. SOAPnuke was used to process the raw data, removing reads that contained adapters or uncalled bases, had a mean Phred below 15, or lacked an exact match to the constant primer or identifier. COPE v1.2.5 was used to merge high-quality paired reads, and clonotypes were defined as unique nucleotide sequences. MiTCR v1.1 was used to align the clonotypes against IMGT TRBV, TRBD and TRBJ reference segments. The analysis was restricted to V-J combinations with a frequency above 0.0001, which together covered just over 99% of the repertoires. A TCS score was defined as the ratio of F50 (clonal expansion) to E x V (chaos), with BLOSUM62-based TCRdist applied between CDR3 peptides within each V-J. Welch's t-statistics and random forest reduced approximately 520 V-J features to about 12, which were used in a naive Bayes classifier (R e1071). TCRdb passed the public sequencing reads through fastp at Q25 and MiXCR, retaining productive beta sequences. CDR3 protein sequences are deduplicated, and each keeps its most common genes and DNA. The V and J calls reflect TCRdb's pipeline rather than the authors' work. Here the sample has some 600,000 distinct CDR3 sequences; about 45% occur a single time. In total, the top ten clones hold about 7.9% of the sample.

This clonotype was sampled from a woman younger than 35 with Graves' hyperthyroidism. Donor details come from another sample of the same person, matched by shared clones. Sequencing used peripheral blood or thyroid tissue (not recorded which). Recombination joined TRBV13 with TRBJ2-2; no confident D gene assignment can be made. DNA sequence: TGTGCCAGCAGCACCCCTAACGGGTCGGGGGAGCTGTTTTTT. Translated, it reads CASSTPNGSGELFF.